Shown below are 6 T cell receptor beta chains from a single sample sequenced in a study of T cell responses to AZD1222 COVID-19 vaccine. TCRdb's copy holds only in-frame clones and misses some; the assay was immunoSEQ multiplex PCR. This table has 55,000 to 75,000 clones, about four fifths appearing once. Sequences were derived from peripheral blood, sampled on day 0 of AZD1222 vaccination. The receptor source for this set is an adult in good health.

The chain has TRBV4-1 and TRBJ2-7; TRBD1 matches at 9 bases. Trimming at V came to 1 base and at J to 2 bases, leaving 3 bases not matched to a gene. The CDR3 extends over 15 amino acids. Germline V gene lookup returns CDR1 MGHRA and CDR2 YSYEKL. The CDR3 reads CASSQGQGGTYEQYF. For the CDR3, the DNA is TGCGCCAGCAGCCAAGGACAGGGGGGCACCTACGAGCAGTACTTC.

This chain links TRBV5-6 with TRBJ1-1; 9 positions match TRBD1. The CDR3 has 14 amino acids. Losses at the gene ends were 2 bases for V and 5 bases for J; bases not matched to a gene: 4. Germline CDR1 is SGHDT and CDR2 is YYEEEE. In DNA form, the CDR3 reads TGTGCCAGCAGCTTTGACAGGGGGAGGACTGAAGCTTTCTTT. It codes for CASSFDRGRTEAFF.

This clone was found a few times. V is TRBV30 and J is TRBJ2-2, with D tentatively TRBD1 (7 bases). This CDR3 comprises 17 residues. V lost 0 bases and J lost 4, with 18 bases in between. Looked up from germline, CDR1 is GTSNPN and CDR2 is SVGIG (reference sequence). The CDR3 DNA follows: TGTGCCTGGAGTGTTCCCCAGGGGGGTAGAATCACCGGGGAGCTGTTTTTT. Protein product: CAWSVPQGGRITGELFF. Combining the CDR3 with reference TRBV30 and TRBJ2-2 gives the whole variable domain SQTIHQWPATLVQPVGSPLSLECTVEGTSNPNLYWYRQAAGRGLQLLFYSVGIGQISSEVPQNLSASRPQDRQFILSSKKLLLSDSGFYLCAWSVPQGGRITGELFFGEGSRLTVL.

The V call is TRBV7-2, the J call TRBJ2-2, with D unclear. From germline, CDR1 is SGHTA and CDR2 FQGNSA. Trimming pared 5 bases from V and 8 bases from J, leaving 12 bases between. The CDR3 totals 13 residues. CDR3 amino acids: CASSPQRVGELFF. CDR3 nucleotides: TGTGCCAGCAGCCCTCAGCGCGTAGGGGAGCTGTTTTTT.

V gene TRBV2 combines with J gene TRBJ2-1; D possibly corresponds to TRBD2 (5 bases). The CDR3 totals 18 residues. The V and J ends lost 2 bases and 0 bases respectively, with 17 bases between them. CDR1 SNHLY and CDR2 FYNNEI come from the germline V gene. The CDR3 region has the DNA TGTGCCAGCAGTGAAATTCTAGTCTGGGGAGTCTCCTACAATGAGCAGTTCTTC. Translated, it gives CASSEILVWGVSYNEQFF.

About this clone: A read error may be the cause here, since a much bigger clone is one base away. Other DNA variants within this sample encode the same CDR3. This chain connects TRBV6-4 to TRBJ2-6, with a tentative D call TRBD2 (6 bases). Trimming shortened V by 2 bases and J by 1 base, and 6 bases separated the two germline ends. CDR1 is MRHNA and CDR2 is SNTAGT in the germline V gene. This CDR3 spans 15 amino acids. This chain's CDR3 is CASSDGGSGANVLTF. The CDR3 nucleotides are TGTGCCAGCAGTGACGGGGGGTCTGGGGCCAACGTCCTGACTTTC.